Below are 19 T cell receptor beta chains sequenced from a single sample in a study of CD8+CD57+ T cells in acquired aplastic anemia. All patients picked for sequencing had shown, by flow cytometry, an expansion of CD8+CD57+ cells. The TCR beta profiling, which covered VDJ combination and CDR3 sequence, was carried out using genomic DNA as the template. TCRdb re-analysed the reads in MiXCR, keeping a single row per CDR3 protein. The sample carries about 180,000 distinct CDR3 sequences, around 50% recorded once. Material: sorted CD4+, CD8+, or CD8+CD57+ T cells (not recorded which) from PBMCs. Source of these receptors: a human donor with aplastic anemia.

This CDR3 reads CASSLGVRMGEKLFF. The CDR3 DNA reads as TGCGCCAGCAGCTTGGGAGTCAGGATGGGTGAAAAACTGTTTTTT. V gene TRBV5-1 combines with J gene TRBJ1-4; no definite D call. With 0 bases removed from V and 7 bases from J, the gap between germline ends came to 13 bases. Germline V lookup: CDR1 SGHRS, CDR2 YFSETQ. The CDR3 consists of 15 residues.

CDR3 bases: TGTGCCACCAGTGAAGGGTGGGGTGAGCAGTACTTC. As protein: CATSEGWGEQYF. The V call is TRBV24-1, the J call TRBJ2-7; D uncertain. Germline V gene data show CDR1 as KGHDR and CDR2 as SFDVKD. Between the trimmed V and J ends, which lost 4 bases and 7 bases, there was a span of 10 bases. This CDR3 spans 12 amino acids.

This clonotype qualifies as medium-sized. The gene calls are TRBV19 and TRBJ1-5, with 7 bases matching TRBD1. Germline V gene lookup returns CDR1 LNHDA and CDR2 SQIVND (reference sequence). The junction had 3 bases not matched to a gene; V was cut back by 5 bases and J by 2 bases. The CDR3 is 14 residues long. Written as DNA, the CDR3 is TGTGCCAGTAGTCCCGGACAGGGCAATCAGCCCCAGCATTTT. Encoded protein: CASSPGQGNQPQHF.

The sample holds a few counts of this clonotype. The germline gene is not matched at one end of the junction; a read error may be the cause. The rearrangement links TRBV2 to TRBJ2-5, with a possible D match to TRBD1 (5 bases). Germline V gives CDR1 SNHLY, CDR2 FYNNEI. This CDR3 spans 14 amino acids. The CDR3 DNA sequence: TGTGCCAGCAATGAATGGGGCCCCCAAGAGACCCAGTACTTC. Amino acid sequence: CASNEWGPQETQYF.

This clonotype was observed a handful of times. The junction shows a germline mismatch at one end, possibly a read error. The chain employs TRBV7-9 and TRBJ1-2; 7 nucleotides agree with TRBD1. The CDR3 loop spans 13 amino acids. The germline V gene encodes CDR1 SEHNR and CDR2 FQNEAQ (reference sequence). CDR3 region: CASSYGQANGNTF. CDR3 bases: TGTGCCAGCAGCTATGGACAGGCAAATGGCAACACCTTC.

The chain carries TRBV2 and TRBJ2-1; D might be TRBD1 (6 bases). This CDR3 is built from 11 residues. V was pared by 4 bases and J by 8 bases, with 6 bases between. Germline assignment: CDR1 SNHLY and CDR2 FYNNEI. The DNA of the CDR3 is TGTGCCAGCAGTGCAGGGGATGAGCAGTTCTTC. Protein sequence: CASSAGDEQFF. Full variable domain (outside the CDR3, taken from reference TRBV2 and TRBJ2-1): EPEVTQTPSHQVTQMGQEVILRCVPISNHLYFYWYRQILGQKVEFLVSFYNNEISEKSEIFDDQFSVERPDGSNFTLKIRSTKLEDSAMYFCASSAGDEQFFGPGTRLTVL.

This clonotype showed up many times. This chain connects TRBV5-1 to TRBJ2-7, with 9 bases identical to TRBD1. The CDR3 spans 15 residues. V was pared by 4 bases and J by 0 bases, with 5 bases of the junction left unmatched. From germline, CDR1 is SGHRS and CDR2 YFSETQ. The CDR3, as DNA: TGCGCCAGCAGCACATCGACAGGGGGCTCCTACGAGCAGTACTTC. Residues: CASSTSTGGSYEQYF.

The sample holds one count of this clonotype. The V gene is TRBV29-1, the J gene TRBJ1-2; 7 nucleotides align to TRBD1. Germline V CDR1 and CDR2: SQVTM, ANQGSEA. This CDR3 has 13 residues. V dropped 6 bases and J dropped 0; count of bases not matched to a gene: 4. CDR3: CSVTGAANYGYTF. The CDR3 region has the DNA TGCAGCGTCACAGGGGCCGCTAACTATGGCTACACCTTC.

This clonotype turned up a few times. The V call is TRBV7-3, the J call TRBJ1-1; tentatively, D is TRBD1 (5 bases). The CDR3 is 13 residues long. Trimming removed 6 bases from V and 1 base from J, with 9 bases in between. From germline, CDR1 is SGHTA and CDR2 FQGTGA. The CDR3 coding sequence is TGTGCCAGCAGTAAGGACAAGAACACTGAAGCTTTCTTT. Amino acids: CASSKDKNTEAFF.

The chain recombines TRBV24-1 with TRBJ2-6; tentatively, D is TRBD2 (6 bases). Germline CDR1 reads KGHDR; CDR2 reads SFDVKD. The CDR3 has 15 residues. V lost 4 bases to trimming and J lost 4 bases, with 10 bases between them. The CDR3 nucleotides read TGTGCCACCAGTGACACCAGCGGGGGGGCCAACGTCCTGACTTTC. Protein sequence: CATSDTSGGANVLTF.

The V and J genes are TRBV2 and TRBJ2-3, with D maybe TRBD2 (7 bases). V lost 1 base and J 2 bases, leaving 13 bases between the germline ends. Germline loops: CDR1 SNHLY, CDR2 FYNNEI. The CDR3 spans 16 residues. Here the CDR3 reads CASSEGGLAVTDTQYF. The CDR3 bases are TGTGCCAGCAGTGAAGGGGGGCTAGCGGTCACAGATACGCAGTATTTT.

This clonotype was detected only a few times. The chain uses TRBV25-1 and TRBJ1-2; D unclear. There are 15 residues in the CDR3. Trimming stripped 2 bases from V and 4 bases from J, with 14 bases between. Per the germline V gene, CDR1 is MGHDK and CDR2 is SYGVNS. The CDR3: CASSEGVTGIYGYTF. The CDR3 coding sequence is TGTGCCAGCAGTGAAGGTGTAACGGGCATCTATGGCTACACCTTC.

This clonotype was found many times. The chain recombines TRBV7-8 with TRBJ2-7; D call uncertain. Trimming shortened V by 10 bases and J by 9 bases, and 31 bases separated the two germline ends. Per germline, CDR1 SGHVS and CDR2 FQNEAQ. The CDR3 is 16 amino acids. CDR3 sequence reads: CATSAGGLQPRTGQYF. The CDR3 region has the DNA TGTGCCACCTCAGCAGGTGGGCTCCAACCTCGCACGGGGCAGTACTTC. The variable domain in full, with the rest retrieved from reference TRBV7-8 and TRBJ2-7, is GAGVSQSPRYKVAKRGQDVALRCDPISGHVSLFWYQQALGQGPEFLTYFQNEAQLDKSGLPSDRFFAERPEGSVSTLKIQRTQQEDSAVYLCATSAGGLQPRTGQYFGPGTRLTVT.

This clonotype was seen at least ten times. The chain joins TRBV16 to TRBJ1-5; TRBD1 agrees at 7 bases. V shed 4 bases, J shed 4 bases, and the junction held 4 bases outside the gene matches. The CDR3 length is 14 residues. Germline V gene sequence: CDR1 KGHSY, CDR2 FQNENV. The CDR3 DNA sequence: TGTGCCAGCAGCCGGGGACAGTGGAATCAGCCCCAGCATTTT. Translation: CASSRGQWNQPQHF.

Concerning this clonotype itself: A much larger clone lies a single base off, so this may be a read error. V is TRBV10-3 and J is TRBJ2-1, with 10 bases aligning to TRBD1. J lost 14 bases, V lost 5 bases, and 6 bases had no gene match. Germline V gives CDR1 ENHRY, CDR2 SYGVKD. The length of the CDR3 is 12 residues. The CDR3 here is CAISPTGQGEFF. CDR3 in DNA: TGTGCCATCAGTCCCACAGGACAGGGGGAGTTCTTC.

The V and J genes are TRBV7-8 and TRBJ2-1; the match to TRBD1 covers 7 bases. V dropped 4 bases and J dropped 0; count of bases not matched to a gene: 3. CDR3 size: 15 residues. The germline V gene has CDR1 SGHVS and CDR2 FQNEAQ. CDR3 sequence (DNA): TGTGCCAGCAGCTCGAACAGGGGCTCCTACAATGAGCAGTTCTTC. As protein: CASSSNRGSYNEQFF.

This clonotype was counted ten times or more. The rearrangement uses TRBV10-3 and TRBJ2-3, with 13 nucleotides matching TRBD2. The germline CDR1 and CDR2 sequences are ENHRY and SYGVKD. The CDR3 length is 14 residues. Germline trimming cut 7 bases from V and 5 bases from J; bases unmatched to any gene: 3. This CDR3 reads CAITTSGGLDTQYF. CDR3 sequence (DNA): TGTGCCATCACGACTAGCGGGGGGCTAGATACGCAGTATTTT.

The chain uses TRBV7-6 and TRBJ2-1; unclear D gene. V was clipped by 10 bases and J by 8 bases, with 18 bases between them. Germline values: CDR1 SGHVS, CDR2 FNYEAQ. The CDR3 totals 13 residues. This CDR3 reads CATSLYRKDEQFF. CDR3 sequence (DNA): TGTGCCACCTCCTTGTACAGAAAAGATGAGCAGTTCTTC.

Many counts were recorded for this clonotype. The V and J genes are TRBV5-5 and TRBJ1-2; maybe TRBD1 (5 bases). CDR1 and CDR2 (germline): SGHKS, YYEKEE (reference sequence). The CDR3 has 15 residues. The ends were cut back, 2 bases at V and 4 bases at J, with 15 bases in the middle. The CDR3: CASSFDGTVFYGYTF. CDR3 nucleotides: TGTGCCAGCAGCTTCGACGGGACGGTCTTCTATGGCTACACCTTC.